The clone carrying this T cell receptor beta chain has just a few counts. There are 13 residues in the CDR3. Trimming took 6 bases from V and 5 from J, leaving 14 bases between them. The germline gives CDR1 SGHKS, CDR2 YYEKEE (reference sequence). This entry belongs to a study of T-cell memory formation after mild COVID-19. MiXCR, run by TCRdb on the 5' RACE reads, gives a single entry per CDR3 protein. The sample carries 410,000 or so distinct CDR3 sequences, 20% to 25% recorded once. Sequencing was performed on PBMCs or a T cell subset sorted from them (not recorded which). The rearrangement joins TRBV5-5 to TRBJ1-2, with D possibly TRBD1 on 5 matching bases. The TCR sequence derives from an adult woman who had mild COVID-19 (a few samples of this study predate the infection). Cell type and time point are not known. CDR3 DNA sequence: TGTGCCAGCAACTTCAGGGAGGTGTATGGCTACACCTTC. It encodes CASNFREVYGYTF.